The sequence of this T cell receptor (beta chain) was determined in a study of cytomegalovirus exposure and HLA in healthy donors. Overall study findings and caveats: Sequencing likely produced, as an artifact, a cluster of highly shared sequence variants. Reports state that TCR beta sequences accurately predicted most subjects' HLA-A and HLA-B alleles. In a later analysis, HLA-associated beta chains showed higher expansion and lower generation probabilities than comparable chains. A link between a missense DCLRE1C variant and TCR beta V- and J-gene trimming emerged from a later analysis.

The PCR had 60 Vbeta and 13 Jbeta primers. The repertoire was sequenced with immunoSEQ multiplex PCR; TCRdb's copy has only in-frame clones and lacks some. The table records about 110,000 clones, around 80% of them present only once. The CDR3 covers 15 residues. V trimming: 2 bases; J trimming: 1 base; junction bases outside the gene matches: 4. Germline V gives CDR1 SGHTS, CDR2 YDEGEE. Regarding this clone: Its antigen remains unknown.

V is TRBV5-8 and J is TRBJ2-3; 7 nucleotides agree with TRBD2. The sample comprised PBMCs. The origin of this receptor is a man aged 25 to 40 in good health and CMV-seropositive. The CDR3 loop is CASSFFLAGTDTQYF. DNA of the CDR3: TGTGCCAGCAGCTTTTTCCTAGCGGGCACAGATACGCAGTATTTT. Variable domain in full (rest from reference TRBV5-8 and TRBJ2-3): EAGVTQSPTHLIKTRGQQATLRCSPISGHTSVYWYQQALGLGLQFLLWYDEGEERNRGNFPPRFSGRQFPNYSSELNVNALELEDSALYLCASSFFLAGTDTQYFGPGTRLTVL.